One and the same sample provided the 22 T cell receptor beta chains below, sequenced in a study of shared clonotypes between healthy human individuals. Terminally differentiated effector memory CD45RA+ cells were excluded by CCR7 positive selection of CD45RO-negative cells. Here immunoSEQ multiplex PCR was the method, and the copy in TCRdb shows in-frame clones only, minus some. The repertoire includes about 1.9 million clones, just over 90% of them detected once, and around 1.7% sits in the top ten. Sequenced input: naive CD8+ T cells from PBMCs. Receptor source: a man in his late teens or twenties in good health. Some clones in this sample may be carry-over from other donors' samples.

This clone was observed a handful of times. The chain links TRBV5-5 to TRBJ1-5; D perhaps matches TRBD1 (6 bases). The CDR3 length is 14 residues. Germline V CDR1 and CDR2: SGHKS, YYEKEE (reference sequence). V dropped 0 bases and J dropped 6 bases, with 10 bases sitting between them. This CDR3 is CASSLDYRAQPQHF. The CDR3 coding sequence is TGTGCCAGCAGCTTGGATTACAGGGCTCAGCCCCAGCATTTT.

This chain uses TRBV15 with TRBJ2-7; D possibly corresponds to TRBD2 (5 bases). The CDR3 is made up of 12 amino acids. The V gene lost 3 bases and the J gene lost 12 bases, with 15 bases spanning the gap. Per germline, CDR1 LNHNV and CDR2 YYDKDF (reference sequence). CDR3 loop: CATSSANGESYF. As DNA, the CDR3 is TGTGCCACCAGCAGCGCTAACGGGGAGTCGTACTTC.

The genes are TRBV10-3 and TRBJ1-5, with D perhaps matching TRBD1 (5 bases). The CDR3 runs to 11 residues. Germline CDR1 and CDR2: ENHRY and SYGVKD. V lost 0 bases, J lost 15 bases, and 9 bases lay in between. As DNA, the CDR3 is TGTGCCATCAGTGAGTCAGGGGTGATGCATTTT. It yields the protein CAISESGVMHF.

Comment on this clone: The same CDR3 also results from other DNA sequences found in this sample. CDR3 region: CASSASPYEQYF. CDR3 nucleotide sequence: TGTGCCAGCAGTGCTTCTCCCTACGAGCAGTACTTC. The rearrangement links TRBV27 to TRBJ2-7, with D hard to call. V was shortened by 5 bases and J by 2 bases, with 7 bases between the two germline ends. This CDR3 is built from 12 residues. The germline V gene has CDR1 MNHEY and CDR2 SMNVEV (reference sequence).

Comments on this clone: Other DNA sequences from this sample encode an identical CDR3 as well. The chain recombines TRBV11-2 with TRBJ2-1; 12 nucleotides match TRBD2. V lost 5 bases and J lost 3; bases outside the gene matches: 2. Germline V gives CDR1 SGHAT, CDR2 FQNNGV. This CDR3 contains 15 residues. The CDR3 reads CASSPGLAGYNEQFF. CDR3 in DNA: TGTGCCAGCAGCCCGGGACTAGCGGGCTACAATGAGCAGTTCTTC. Together with reference TRBV11-2 and TRBJ2-1, the CDR3 gives the full variable domain: EAGVAQSPRYKIIEKRQSVAFWCNPISGHATLYWYQQILGQGPKLLIQFQNNGVVDDSQLPKDRFSAERLKGVDSTLKIQPAKLEDSAVYLCASSPGLAGYNEQFFGPGTRLTVL.

This chain links TRBV28 with TRBJ1-6; D remains unclear. V was clipped by 1 base and J by 5 bases, with 15 bases between them. This CDR3 region has 17 residues. Germline V gene data show CDR1 as MDHEN and CDR2 as SYDVKM. CDR3 amino acids: CASSLFPVRSHNSPLHF. DNA of the CDR3: TGTGCCAGCAGTTTATTTCCGGTCAGGAGCCATAATTCACCCCTCCACTTT.

On this clone itself: The sample carries other DNA sequences with the same CDR3. This rearrangement joins TRBV28 to TRBJ1-1; TRBD1 matches 7 bases. With V trimmed by 4 bases and J by 1 base, 0 bases remained unmatched. Germline V gene lookup returns CDR1 MDHEN and CDR2 SYDVKM. The CDR3 consists of 13 residues. The CDR3 nucleotides are TGTGCCAGCAGTTACAGGGGGAACACTGAAGCTTTCTTT. It is translated as CASSYRGNTEAFF.

The chain carries TRBV28 and TRBJ2-1; D call uncertain. The CDR3 totals 16 residues. V dropped 1 base and J dropped 3 bases, with 13 bases sitting between them. From germline, CDR1 is MDHEN and CDR2 SYDVKM. CDR3: CASSLYPQEGYNEQFF. As DNA, the CDR3 is TGTGCCAGCAGTTTATATCCACAAGAAGGCTACAATGAGCAGTTCTTC. Full variable domain (remainder filled in from reference TRBV28 and TRBJ2-1): DVKVTQSSRYLVKRTGEKVFLECVQDMDHENMFWYRQDPGLGLRLIYFSYDVKMKEKGDIPEGYSVSREKKERFSLILESASTNQTSMYLCASSLYPQEGYNEQFFGPGTRLTVL.

The chain joins TRBV5-6 to TRBJ2-7; 8 bases line up with TRBD1. The CDR3 covers 14 residues. J lost 3 bases, V lost 5 bases, and 7 bases had no gene match. Germline CDR1 and CDR2: SGHDT and YYEEEE. CDR3 in amino acids: CASRPGTGDYEQYF. The CDR3 nucleotides are TGTGCCAGCAGGCCCGGGACAGGAGACTACGAGCAGTACTTC.

This chain joins TRBV19 and TRBJ2-7, with no clear D. CDR3 length equals 14 residues. Germline assignment: CDR1 LNHDA and CDR2 SQIVND (reference sequence). The ends were cut back, 3 bases at V and 6 bases at J, with 15 bases in the middle. CDR3 in DNA: TGTGCCAGTAGTATTAGGACGGCTGGGGTCGAGCAGTACTTC. Residues: CASSIRTAGVEQYF.

This clone was counted once. The chain joins TRBV27 to TRBJ1-2; possibly TRBD1 for D (6 bases). The germline CDR1 and CDR2 sequences are MNHEY and SMNVEV (reference sequence). This CDR3 is 17 amino acids long. V was clipped by 2 bases and J by 9 bases, with 25 bases between them. CDR3 nucleotides: TGTGCCAGCAGTTTAGATATGCTGGGGGCGGTGGGAGTCTGCTACACCTTC. This encodes CASSLDMLGAVGVCYTF.

The chain links TRBV6-5 to TRBJ2-7; D is uncertain. Trimming removed 6 bases from V and 13 bases from J, with 22 bases in between. The CDR3 has 13 amino acids. CDR1 and CDR2 from the germline V gene are MNHEY and SVGAGI. For the CDR3, the DNA is TGTGCCAGCAGACCCCTCCAAGAGACGGCTCTTTACTTC. This sequence encodes CASRPLQETALYF.

Points on this clone: Other DNA sequences in the same sample also yield this CDR3. V is TRBV7-9 and J is TRBJ1-1, with a possible D match to TRBD1 (6 bases). V shed 1 base and J shed 4 bases, with 7 bases lying between them. The CDR3 spans 13 residues. In germline, CDR1 is SEHNR, CDR2 FQNEAQ (reference sequence). DNA for the CDR3: TGTGCCAGCAGCTTAGTGACAGGCACTGAAGCTTTCTTT. Encoded protein: CASSLVTGTEAFF. The full variable domain, rest sourced from reference TRBV7-9 and TRBJ1-1, is DTGVSQNPRHKITKRGQNVTFRCDPISEHNRLYWYRQTLGQGPEFLTYFQNEAQLEKSRLLSDRFSAERPKGSFSTLEIQRTEQGDSAMYLCASSLVTGTEAFFGQGTRLTVV.

This chain joins TRBV28 and TRBJ2-5; D not resolved. There are 14 residues in the CDR3. The germline V gene encodes CDR1 MDHEN and CDR2 SYDVKM. V shed 4 bases and J shed 1 base, with 10 bases lying between them. CDR3 nucleotides: TGTGCCAGCAGTTCCGTACTATCCCAAGAGACCCAGTACTTC. It specifies CASSSVLSQETQYF.

The rearrangement links TRBV4-1 to TRBJ2-1, with D perhaps matching TRBD2 (5 bases). The CDR3 runs to 17 residues. The germline gives CDR1 MGHRA, CDR2 YSYEKL. V lost 4 bases and J lost 1, with 17 bases in between. The CDR3 reads CASSLISGAQSYNEQFF. The CDR3 DNA is TGCGCCAGCAGCCTCATAAGCGGAGCCCAATCCTACAATGAGCAGTTCTTC.

The chain is built from TRBV27 and TRBJ2-7; D possibly corresponds to TRBD2 (7 bases). In germline, CDR1 is MNHEY, CDR2 SMNVEV (reference sequence). This CDR3 region has 14 residues. Deletions cut 8 bases from V and 4 bases from J, with 18 bases between. CDR3 in amino acids: CASRWGGDGYEQYF. The CDR3 DNA reads TGTGCCAGCCGCTGGGGGGGCGATGGGTACGAGCAGTACTTC.

The chain links TRBV2 to TRBJ2-1, with TRBD2 matching over 7 bases. V trimming: 4 bases; J trimming: 9 bases; junction bases outside the gene matches: 12. The V gene's germline CDR1 is SNHLY and CDR2 FYNNEI. The CDR3 is 15 residues long. CDR3 in amino acids: CASSGTWEGFFEQFF. The CDR3 bases are TGTGCCAGCAGTGGTACGTGGGAGGGCTTCTTTGAGCAGTTCTTC.

This clone was counted a single time. This chain connects TRBV11-2 to TRBJ2-7; perhaps TRBD1 as D (9 bases). This CDR3 comprises 19 residues. Trimming stripped 4 bases from V and 2 bases from J, with 27 bases between. Germline V gives CDR1 SGHAT, CDR2 FQNNGV. The CDR3 protein is CASSSRQGDLLAAPYEQYF. The CDR3 DNA reads TGTGCCAGCAGCTCTCGACAGGGGGACCTACTAGCGGCCCCCTACGAGCAGTACTTC.

The chain joins TRBV4-1 to TRBJ2-5; D is ambiguous. The V end lost 3 bases, the J end lost 4 bases, and 12 bases lay between the germline ends. The CDR3 length is 14 residues. Germline CDR1 is MGHRA and CDR2 is YSYEKL. The CDR3 loop is CASSHAWGGETQYF. Written as DNA, the CDR3 is TGCGCCAGCAGCCACGCCTGGGGTGGAGAGACCCAGTACTTC.

V and J are TRBV2 and TRBJ2-7; TRBD2 matches 8 bases. The CDR3 sequence is 16 residues long. The V gene's germline CDR1 is SNHLY and CDR2 FYNNEI. The junction had 15 bases not matched to a gene; V was cut back by 5 bases and J by 6 bases. CDR3 in DNA: TGTGCCAGCAGTCCGGCCCGGATCGGGAGGGACTTCGAGCAGTACTTC. Translated, it gives CASSPARIGRDFEQYF.

This clone occurred once. The rearrangement links TRBV4-3 to TRBJ2-7; 8 bases align to TRBD1. Germline CDR1 reads LGHNA; CDR2 reads YSLEER. The CDR3 consists of 14 residues. The ends lost 5 bases at V and 5 bases at J; junction bases unmatched: 8. CDR3 loop: CASSLARTGNEQYF. In DNA form, the CDR3 reads TGCGCCAGCAGCTTAGCAAGGACAGGGAACGAGCAGTACTTC.

The V and J genes are TRBV4-3 and TRBJ2-1, with TRBD2 as a possible D gene (5 bases). The CDR3 has 15 residues. Per germline, CDR1 LGHNA and CDR2 YSLEER. The V end lost 3 bases, the J end lost 4 bases, and 13 bases lay between the germline ends. CDR3 sequence: CASSHTAGKYNEQFF. The DNA for the CDR3 is TGCGCCAGCAGCCACACGGCGGGTAAATACAATGAGCAGTTCTTC.